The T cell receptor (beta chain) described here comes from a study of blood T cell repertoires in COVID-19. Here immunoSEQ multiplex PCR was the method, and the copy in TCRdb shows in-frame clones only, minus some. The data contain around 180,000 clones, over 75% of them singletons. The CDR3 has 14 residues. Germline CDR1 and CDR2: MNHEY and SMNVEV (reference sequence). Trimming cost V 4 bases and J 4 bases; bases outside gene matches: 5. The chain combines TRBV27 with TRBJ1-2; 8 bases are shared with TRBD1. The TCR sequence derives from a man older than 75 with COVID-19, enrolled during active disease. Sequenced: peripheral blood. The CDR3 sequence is CASSSGTGLYGYTF. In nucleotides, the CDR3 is TGTGCCAGCAGTTCCGGGACAGGCCTCTATGGCTACACCTTC.